This is a list of T cell receptor beta chains from one sample in a study of T cells in localized non-small cell lung cancer. The table came from immunoSEQ multiplex PCR; TCRdb's copy has only in-frame clones and leaves some out. This sample has tens of thousands of clones, with 87% found just once. The material sequenced was peripheral blood, taken before any cancer treatment. These receptors were obtained from a man aged 40-75 years with stage I squamous cell lung carcinoma. The CDR3 runs from the conserved cysteine through the conserved F or W. D genes are given only for firm matches. The listing skips clone size in some rows; elsewhere it reads once, few, many or a size class.

d_call clone_size j_call cdr3_length v_call cdr3_aa cdr3_nt
- - TRBJ1-2 18 TRBV28 CASSTIGGSPKANYGYTF TGTGCCAGCAGCACCATAGGTGGCAGCCCGAAAGCTAACTATGGCTACACCTTC
- - TRBJ1-1 14 TRBV7-9 CASSLALEGTEAFF TGTGCCAGCAGCTTAGCGCTCGAGGGGACTGAAGCTTTCTTT
- - TRBJ2-2 14 TRBV5-1 CASGQDANTGELFF TGCGCCAGCGGTCAGGACGCGAACACCGGGGAGCTGTTTTTT
- - TRBJ2-1 14 TRBV21-1 CASSIRQSWGEQFF TGTGCCAGCAGCATTCGACAGTCCTGGGGGGAGCAGTTCTTC
TRBD1 - TRBJ2-2 16 TRBV9 CASSVGQGLNTGELFF TGTGCCAGCAGCGTTGGACAGGGGCTGAACACCGGGGAGCTGTTTTTT
- few TRBJ1-6 12 TRBV28 CASSFSNSPLHF TGTGCCAGCAGTTTCAGCAATTCACCCCTCCACTTT
- - TRBJ1-2 15 TRBV7-9 CASSLALADARGYTF TGTGCCAGCAGCTTAGCGCTGGCAGATGCCCGGGGCTACACCTTC
- - TRBJ1-6 15 TRBV6-1 CATSGDNSYNSPLHF TGTGCCACCTCCGGGGACAACTCCTATAATTCACCCCTCCACTTT
- - TRBJ2-5 13 TRBV6-1 CASKKRGLETQYF TGTGCCAGCAAGAAGAGGGGGTTAGAGACCCAGTACTTC
- - TRBJ1-4 14 TRBV28 CASNTQAAGEKLFF TGTGCCAGCAATACACAGGCTGCGGGTGAAAAACTGTTTTTT
- once TRBJ2-7 14 TRBV7-6 CASSLSGSTYEQYF TGTGCCAGCAGCTTATCAGGTAGCACCTACGAGCAGTACTTC
- - TRBJ1-1 13 TRBV28 CASSLTKNTEAFF TGTGCCAGCAGTTTAACAAAGAACACTGAAGCTTTCTTT
- - TRBJ2-7 15 TRBV6-1 CASSEEGGPSYEQYF TGTGCCAGCAGTGAAGAGGGGGGGCCTTCGTACGAGCAGTACTTC
TRBD2 - TRBJ2-3 14 TRBV4-2 CASSQDSGGTQEYF TGTGCCAGCAGCCAAGATTCGGGGGGGACTCAAGAGTATTTT
- - TRBJ2-3 15 TRBV9 CASSVREKGTDTQYF TGTGCCAGCAGCGTAAGGGAGAAAGGCACAGATACGCAGTATTTT
TRBD1 few TRBJ1-2 18 TRBV7-9 CASSSRRDRASRNYGYTF TGTGCCAGCAGCTCCCGCCGGGACAGGGCTTCCCGGAACTATGGCTACACCTTC
TRBD2 - TRBJ2-1 18 TRBV5-1 CASSLRLAGASSYNEQFF TGCGCCAGCAGCTTGCGGCTAGCGGGGGCGTCCTCCTACAATGAGCAGTTCTTC
- - TRBJ2-7 15 TRBV5-1 CASSLRAGGIAEQYF TGCGCCAGCAGCCTCCGGGCAGGAGGAATCGCCGAGCAGTACTTC
- - TRBJ1-5 15 TRBV2 CASSESPQGNQPQHF TGTGCCAGCAGTGAATCGCCACAGGGCAATCAGCCCCAGCATTTT
TRBD1 - TRBJ2-1 14 TRBV30 CAWTGQASYNEQFF TGTGCCTGGACCGGACAGGCCTCCTACAATGAGCAGTTCTTC
- - TRBJ2-2 14 TRBV18 CASSQRQVTGELFF TGTGCCAGCTCACAAAGACAGGTCACCGGGGAGCTGTTTTTT
TRBD2 - TRBJ2-3 18 TRBV9 CASSPRLAGGLRTDTQYF TGTGCCAGCAGCCCCCGACTAGCGGGGGGGCTAAGGACAGATACGCAGTATTTT
- - TRBJ2-3 11 TRBV7-7 CASSSGLLQYF TGTGCCAGCAGCTCGGGACTTTTGCAGTATTTT
TRBD2 - TRBJ2-2 15 TRBV7-2 CASKAGGPSTGELFF TGTGCCAGCAAAGCGGGGGGGCCTTCAACCGGGGAGCTGTTTTTT
- once TRBJ1-1 13 TRBV7-2 CASSSPESTEAFF TGTGCCAGCAGCTCGCCGGAATCGACTGAAGCTTTCTTT
- few TRBJ1-1 14 TRBV10-2 CASSRTVMNTEAFF TGCGCCAGCTCAAGGACAGTAATGAACACTGAAGCTTTCTTT
- - TRBJ2-1 13 TRBV19 CASKDGPSDEQFF TGTGCCAGTAAAGACGGCCCGAGCGATGAGCAGTTCTTC
- - TRBJ1-5 14 TRBV27 CASSFGESNQPQHF TGTGCCAGCAGTTTTGGCGAAAGCAATCAGCCCCAGCATTTT
- - TRBJ1-1 13 TRBV11-1 CASSLGGALGAFF TGTGCCAGCAGCTTAGGAGGGGCGTTGGGAGCTTTCTTT
- few TRBJ1-4 15 TRBV6-5 CASSPQGSYPEKLFF TGTGCCAGCAGCCCTCAGGGGTCCTACCCCGAAAAACTGTTTTTT
TRBD1 once TRBJ1-2 14 TRBV25-1 CASRRDREPYGYTF TGTGCCAGCAGACGGGACAGGGAACCCTATGGCTACACCTTC
- - TRBJ1-6 13 TRBV30 CAWDRSLNSPLHF TGTGCCTGGGACAGATCTTTAAATTCACCCCTCCACTTT
- - TRBJ1-5 17 TRBV21-1 CASNVDRGDNSNQPQHF TGTGCCAGCAACGTTGACAGGGGGGATAATAGCAATCAGCCCCAGCATTTT
- few TRBJ1-6 14 TRBV7-2 CASSLRGHNSPLHF TGTGCCAGCAGCTTAAGAGGACATAATTCACCCCTCCACTTT
TRBD1 few TRBJ1-1 14 TRBV27 CASRWTGQNTEAAF TGTGCCAGCCGATGGACAGGGCAGAACACTGAAGCTGCCTTT
TRBD1 - TRBJ2-2 15 TRBV7-8 CASRIQGAPTGELFF TGTGCCAGCAGGATACAGGGGGCGCCCACCGGGGAGCTGTTTTTT
TRBD2 - TRBJ2-7 15 TRBV6-1 CASSEVGTRSYEQYF TGTGCCAGCAGTGAAGTGGGGACTAGATCCTACGAGCAGTACTTC
- - TRBJ2-1 16 TRBV27 CASSLSGGRLTGEQFF TGTGCCAGCAGTTTATCTGGGGGGAGGCTTACGGGTGAGCAGTTCTTC
- - TRBJ2-2 13 TRBV29-1 CSVGQGRGGELFF TGCAGCGTTGGACAGGGGAGGGGCGGGGAGCTGTTTTTT
TRBD1 - TRBJ1-3 16 TRBV5-4 CASSSTTGRTGNTIYF TGTGCCAGCAGCTCCACGACAGGGCGCACTGGAAACACCATATATTTT
- - TRBJ1-1 15 TRBV7-9 CASSSIETGRTEAFF TGTGCCAGCAGCTCCATTGAAACAGGGAGGACTGAAGCTTTCTTT
TRBD1 - TRBJ1-1 15 TRBV6-1 CASRRDRAAVSEAFF TGTGCCAGCAGGCGGGACAGGGCGGCCGTATCTGAAGCTTTCTTT
- - TRBJ1-2 15 TRBV19 CASSSAPGGSYGYTF TGTGCCAGTAGTTCGGCCCCGGGGGGTTCGTATGGCTACACCTTC
- - TRBJ2-3 13 TRBV5-4 CASSSGTSDTQYF TGTGCCAGCAGCTCCGGGACTTCAGATACGCAGTATTTT
- few TRBJ1-6 17 TRBV7-6 CASSIRQAISYNSPLHF TGTGCCAGCAGCATCAGACAGGCAATCTCCTATAATTCACCCCTCCACTTT
- - TRBJ1-1 12 TRBV5-4 CASSLDWTEAFF TGTGCCAGCAGCTTGGATTGGACTGAAGCTTTCTTT